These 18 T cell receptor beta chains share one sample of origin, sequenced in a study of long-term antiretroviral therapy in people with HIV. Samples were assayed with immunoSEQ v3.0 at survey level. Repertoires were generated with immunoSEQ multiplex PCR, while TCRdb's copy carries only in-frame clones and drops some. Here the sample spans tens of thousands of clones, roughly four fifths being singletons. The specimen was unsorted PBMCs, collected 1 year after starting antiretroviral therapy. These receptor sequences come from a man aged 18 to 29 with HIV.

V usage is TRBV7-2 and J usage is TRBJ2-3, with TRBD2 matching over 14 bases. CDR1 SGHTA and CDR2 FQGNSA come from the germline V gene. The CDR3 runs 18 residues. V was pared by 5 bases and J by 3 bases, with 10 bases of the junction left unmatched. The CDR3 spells CASSQGLAGVVGTDTQYF. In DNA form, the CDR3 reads TGTGCCAGCAGCCAGGGACTAGCGGGAGTGGTTGGGACAGATACGCAGTATTTT.

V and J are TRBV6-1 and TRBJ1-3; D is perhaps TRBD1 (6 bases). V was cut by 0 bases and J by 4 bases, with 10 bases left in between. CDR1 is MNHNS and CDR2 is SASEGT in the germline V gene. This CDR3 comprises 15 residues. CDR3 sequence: CASSEARGPGNTIYF. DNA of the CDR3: TGTGCCAGCAGTGAAGCGCGGGGGCCCGGAAACACCATATATTTT.

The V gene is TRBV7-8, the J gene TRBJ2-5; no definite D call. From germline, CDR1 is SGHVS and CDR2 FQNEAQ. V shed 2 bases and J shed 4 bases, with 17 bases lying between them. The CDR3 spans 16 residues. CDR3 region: CASSLRAGGSGETQYF. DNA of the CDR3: TGTGCCAGCAGCTTAAGGGCAGGTGGTTCGGGAGAGACCCAGTACTTC.

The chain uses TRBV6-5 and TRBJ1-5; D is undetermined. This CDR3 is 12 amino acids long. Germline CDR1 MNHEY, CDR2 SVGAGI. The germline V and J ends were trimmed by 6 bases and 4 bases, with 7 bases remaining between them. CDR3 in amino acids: CASRMGNQPQHF. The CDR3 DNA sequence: TGTGCCAGCAGAATGGGGAATCAGCCCCAGCATTTT.

The CDR3 reads CAASNQGSRYEQYF. CDR3 DNA: TGTGCCGCCTCAAATCAGGGATCCCGCTACGAGCAGTACTTC. The chain couples TRBV10-3 to TRBJ2-7; D is possibly TRBD1 (5 bases). Trimming took off 11 bases at V and 3 bases at J, with 20 bases between the two ends. The germline CDR1 and CDR2 sequences are ENHRY and SYGVKD. The CDR3 spans 14 residues.

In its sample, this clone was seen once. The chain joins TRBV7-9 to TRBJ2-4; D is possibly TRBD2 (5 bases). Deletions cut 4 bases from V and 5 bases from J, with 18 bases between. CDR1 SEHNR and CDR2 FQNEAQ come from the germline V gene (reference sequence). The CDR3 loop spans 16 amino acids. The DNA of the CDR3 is TGTGCCAGCAGCTCCTCTTCTAGCAGGACTGAAAACATTCAGTACTTC. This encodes CASSSSSSRTENIQYF.

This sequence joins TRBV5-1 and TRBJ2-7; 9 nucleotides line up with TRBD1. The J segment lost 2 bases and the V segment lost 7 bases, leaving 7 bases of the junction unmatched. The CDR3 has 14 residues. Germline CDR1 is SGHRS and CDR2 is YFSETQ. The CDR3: CASAGTGITYEQYF. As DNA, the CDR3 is TGCGCCAGCGCGGGGACAGGGATCACCTACGAGCAGTACTTC.

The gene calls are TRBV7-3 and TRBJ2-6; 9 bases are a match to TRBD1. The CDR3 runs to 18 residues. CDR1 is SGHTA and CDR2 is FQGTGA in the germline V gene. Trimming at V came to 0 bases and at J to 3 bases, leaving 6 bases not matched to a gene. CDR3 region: CASSLTVQGAFGANVLTF. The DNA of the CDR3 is TGTGCCAGCAGCTTAACGGTACAGGGGGCCTTTGGGGCCAACGTCCTGACTTTC. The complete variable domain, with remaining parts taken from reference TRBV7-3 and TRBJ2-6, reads GAGVSQTPSNKVTEKGKYVELRCDPISGHTALYWYRQSLGQGPEFLIYFQGTGAADDSGLPNDRFFAVRPEGSVSTLKIQRTERGDSAVYLCASSLTVQGAFGANVLTFGAGSRLTVL.

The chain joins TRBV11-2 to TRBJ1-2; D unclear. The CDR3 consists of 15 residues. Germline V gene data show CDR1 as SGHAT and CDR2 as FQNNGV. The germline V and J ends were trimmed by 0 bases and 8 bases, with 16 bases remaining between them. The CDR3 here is CASSLDPKGYEGYTF. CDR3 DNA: TGTGCCAGCAGCTTAGATCCGAAAGGGTACGAGGGCTACACCTTC.

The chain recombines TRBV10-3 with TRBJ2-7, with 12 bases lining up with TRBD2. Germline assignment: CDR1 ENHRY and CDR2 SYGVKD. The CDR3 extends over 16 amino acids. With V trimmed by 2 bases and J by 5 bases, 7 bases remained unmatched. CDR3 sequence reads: CAISEIASGGVHEQYF. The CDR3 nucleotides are TGTGCCATCAGTGAGATCGCTAGCGGGGGGGTCCACGAGCAGTACTTC.

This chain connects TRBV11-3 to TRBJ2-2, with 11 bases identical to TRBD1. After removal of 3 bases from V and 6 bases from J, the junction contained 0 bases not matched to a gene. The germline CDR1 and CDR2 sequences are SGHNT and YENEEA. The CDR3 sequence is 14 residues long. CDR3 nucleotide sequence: TGTGCCAGCAGCTTGGGACAGGGGGCCGGGGAGCTGTTTTTT. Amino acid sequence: CASSLGQGAGELFF.

The CDR3 protein is CASSSWTSGTTDTQYF. The CDR3, as DNA: TGTGCCAGCAGCTCCTGGACTAGCGGGACGACAGATACGCAGTATTTT. V is TRBV11-3 and J is TRBJ2-3, with 12 bases that match TRBD2. This CDR3 has 16 amino acids. After removal of 4 bases from V and 3 bases from J, the junction contained 5 bases not matched to a gene. Germline V lookup: CDR1 SGHNT, CDR2 YENEEA.

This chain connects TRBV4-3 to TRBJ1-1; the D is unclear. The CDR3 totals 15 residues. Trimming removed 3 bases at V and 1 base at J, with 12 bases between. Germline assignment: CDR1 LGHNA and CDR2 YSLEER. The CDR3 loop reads CASSHIPEGNTEAFF. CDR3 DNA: TGCGCCAGCAGCCATATACCAGAGGGGAACACTGAAGCTTTCTTT.

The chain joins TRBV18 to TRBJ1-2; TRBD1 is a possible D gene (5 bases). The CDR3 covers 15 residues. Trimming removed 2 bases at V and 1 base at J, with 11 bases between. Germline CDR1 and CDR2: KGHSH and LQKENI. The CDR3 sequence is CASSPAGSYNYGYTF. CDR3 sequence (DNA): TGTGCCAGCTCACCAGCAGGGTCCTATAACTATGGCTACACCTTC.

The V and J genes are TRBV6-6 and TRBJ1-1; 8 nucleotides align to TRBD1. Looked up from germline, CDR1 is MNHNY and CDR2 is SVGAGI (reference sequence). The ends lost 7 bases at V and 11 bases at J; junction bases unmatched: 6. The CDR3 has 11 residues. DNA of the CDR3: TGTGCCAGCACCGCGGACAGGGAGGCTTTCTTT. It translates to CASTADREAFF.

DNA of the CDR3: TGTGCCAGCAGCGTAGGCGGGGGAACTAGCACAGATACGCAGTATTTT. Its protein is CASSVGGGTSTDTQYF. The chain couples TRBV9 to TRBJ2-3; 7 bases fit TRBD2. CDR3 length: 16 residues. V shed 0 bases and J 0 bases; nucleotides not matched to a gene: 4. Germline V gene sequence: CDR1 SGDLS, CDR2 YYNGEE.

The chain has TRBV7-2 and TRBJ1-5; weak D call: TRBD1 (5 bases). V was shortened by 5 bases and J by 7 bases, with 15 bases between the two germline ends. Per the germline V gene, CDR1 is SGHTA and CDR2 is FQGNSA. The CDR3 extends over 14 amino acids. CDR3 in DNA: TGTGCCAGCAGCCCCTCAGGGTCGGGGCAGCCCCAGCATTTT. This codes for CASSPSGSGQPQHF.

For the CDR3, the DNA is TGTGCCAGCAGCCCCGCGGGGGTTAGCAATGAGCAGTTCTTC. Its translation: CASSPAGVSNEQFF. V gene TRBV7-2 combines with J gene TRBJ2-1; 7 bases match TRBD2. The germline gives CDR1 SGHTA, CDR2 FQGNSA. V was clipped by 5 bases and J by 6 bases; unmatched bases: 7. This CDR3 contains 14 residues.